The 18 T cell receptor beta chains below come from one sample, sequenced in a study of post-analysis software for immune sequencing data. Whole-study findings and limits: TRBV5-6, TRBV5-1 and TRBV20-1 were among five TRBV segments more frequent in patients than controls.

These TCRs are of unknown antigen specificity. Presence of unique molecular identifiers characterized the TCR beta cDNA libraries. Using its own MiXCR run on the PCR reads, TCRdb lists one record per CDR3 protein. Of hundreds of thousands of distinct CDR3 sequences listed, 25% to 30% are singletons. Sample: blood. The receptors stem from a girl between 10 and 17 years old with multiple sclerosis.

This clonotype came up a few times. The chain employs TRBV4-1 and TRBJ2-3; 9 bases fit TRBD1. This CDR3 has 17 residues. Unmatched junction bases numbered 5, after V lost 0 bases and J lost 1 base. CDR1 is MGHRA, CDR2 YSYEKL, per germline. The CDR3 coding sequence is TGCGCCAGCAGCCAAGATGGGACAGGGTCTGGCACAGATACGCAGTATTTT. It codes for CASSQDGTGSGTDTQYF.

The chain joins TRBV28 to TRBJ1-6, with TRBD1 as a possible D gene (5 bases). CDR3 length: 14 residues. The germline V gene has CDR1 MDHEN and CDR2 SYDVKM. Trimming pared 6 bases from V and 6 bases from J, leaving 12 bases between. CDR3: CASRTDRFNSPLHF. The CDR3 DNA reads TGTGCCAGCAGGACCGACAGATTTAATTCACCCCTCCACTTT.

The chain is built from TRBV28 and TRBJ2-7; perhaps TRBD2 as D (6 bases). Germline CDR1 is MDHEN and CDR2 is SYDVKM. The CDR3 loop spans 13 amino acids. Trimming left V 6 bases short and J 6 bases short, with 15 bases between. DNA of the CDR3: TGTGCCAGCAGGCCAGGAGGGGTCGGCGAGCAGTACTTC. The encoded protein is CASRPGGVGEQYF.

The rearrangement links TRBV6-5 to TRBJ1-1, with no clear D. V was clipped by 5 bases and J by 4 bases, with 14 bases between them. The CDR3 has 14 residues. Germline V gene sequence: CDR1 MNHEY, CDR2 SVGAGI. CDR3: CASSPPGRSTEAFF. DNA for the CDR3: TGTGCCAGCAGTCCTCCCGGTCGGAGCACTGAAGCTTTCTTT.

This clonotype was counted ten times or more. The CDR3 reads CASSLQGFDGYTF. Written as DNA, the CDR3 is TGTGCCAGCAGCTTACAGGGGTTCGATGGCTACACCTTC. The chain employs TRBV12-3 or TRBV12-4 and TRBJ1-2; the match to TRBD1 covers 7 bases. CDR3 length equals 13 residues. The V and J ends lost 6 bases and 6 bases, in that order; junction bases with no gene match: 7.

The chain recombines TRBV20-1 with TRBJ1-5; D gene unclear. The V and J ends lost 1 base and 6 bases respectively, with 7 bases between them. Germline V gene lookup returns CDR1 DFQATT and CDR2 SNEGSKA (reference sequence). The CDR3 sequence is 12 residues long. CDR3 bases: TGCAGTGCTAGAGGGGTGGCTCAGCCCCAGCATTTT. Translation: CSARGVAQPQHF.

This clonotype has more than one count but fewer than ten. V and J are TRBV24-1 and TRBJ2-5; TRBD2 might be the D (6 bases). CDR3 size: 15 residues. The V gene lost 7 bases and the J gene lost 5 bases, with 19 bases spanning the gap. CDR1 is KGHDR, CDR2 SFDVKD, per germline. CDR3 protein: CATSQAIAAWETQYF. The DNA for the CDR3 is TGTGCCACCAGCCAAGCTATAGCGGCCTGGGAGACCCAGTACTTC.

In this sample, this clonotype turned up a few times. The chain is built from TRBV5-1 and TRBJ2-1; TRBD2 agrees at 8 bases. The CDR3 loop spans 15 amino acids. After removal of 0 bases from V and 9 bases from J, the junction contained 8 bases not matched to a gene. The germline V gene has CDR1 SGHRS and CDR2 YFSETQ. The CDR3 is CASSLGREVRSEQFF. CDR3 sequence (DNA): TGCGCCAGCAGCTTGGGGCGGGAGGTCAGAAGTGAGCAGTTCTTC. The full variable domain, its missing parts supplied by reference TRBV5-1 and TRBJ2-1, is KAGVTQTPRYLIKTRGQQVTLSCSPISGHRSVSWYQQTPGQGLQFLFEYFSETQRNKGNFPGRFSGRQFSNSRSEMNVSTLELGDSALYLCASSLGREVRSEQFFGPGTRLTVL.

The chain joins TRBV5-5 to TRBJ2-7, with D perhaps TRBD1 or TRBD2 (5 bases each). In germline, CDR1 is SGHKS, CDR2 YYEKEE (reference sequence). The V end was cut by 4 bases, the J end by 4 bases, with 18 bases between. The CDR3 runs 15 residues. The CDR3: CASSPIAGRDYEQYF. The CDR3, as DNA: TGTGCCAGCAGCCCAATCGCGGGCAGGGATTACGAGCAGTACTTC.

In this sample, this clonotype turned up a few times. CDR3 nucleotides: TGTGCCAGCAGCGATAGCGGGCTCTCCCGGGGTTGGCAGTACTTC. This sequence encodes CASSDSGLSRGWQYF. V gene TRBV9 combines with J gene TRBJ2-7, with 7 nucleotides matching TRBD2. This CDR3 is 15 amino acids long. J was trimmed by 9 bases and V by 3 bases; bases with no gene match: 15. Germline V gene lookup returns CDR1 SGDLS and CDR2 YYNGEE.

This chain connects TRBV7-2 to TRBJ2-3; 10 nucleotides match TRBD2. Germline CDR1 reads SGHTA; CDR2 reads FQGNSA. CDR3 length equals 19 residues. V lost 1 base, J lost 3 bases, and 13 bases stayed unmatched. DNA for the CDR3: TGTGCCAGCAGCTTAGAGGGCTTGGCTAGCGGGAGTCTGACAGATACGCAGTATTTT. Its protein product is CASSLEGLASGSLTDTQYF.

This rearrangement joins TRBV6-6 to TRBJ1-2, with D possibly TRBD1 on 5 matching bases. The CDR3 has 16 residues. Germline CDR1 MNHNY, CDR2 SVGAGI (reference sequence). Trimming stripped 6 bases from V and 7 bases from J, with 24 bases between. CDR3 bases: TGTGCCAGCAGCCAGTCGTTGGGGACGCAGGCGACTGGCTACACCTTC. Translated: CASSQSLGTQATGYTF.

In this sample, this clonotype turned up a few times. The genes are TRBV7-7 and TRBJ2-5; D gene unclear. With 1 base removed from V and 7 bases from J, the gap between germline ends came to 10 bases. Germline V gene lookup returns CDR1 SSHAT and CDR2 FNYEAQ (reference sequence). The CDR3 totals 13 residues. The CDR3 protein is CASSLDIWGTQYF. The CDR3 DNA reads TGTGCCAGCAGCTTAGATATCTGGGGGACCCAGTACTTC.

V usage is TRBV6-2 or TRBV6-3 and J usage is TRBJ2-6; possibly TRBD1 for D (6 bases). Germline lookup yields CDR1 MNHEY and CDR2 SVGEGT. The length of the CDR3 is 15 residues. V gave up 8 bases and J gave up 3 bases, with 14 bases separating them. CDR3 in DNA: TGTGCCAGCGGACCATACAGGGTTGGGGCCAACGTCCTGACTTTC. Encoded protein: CASGPYRVGANVLTF.

There are a few counts of this clonotype. The V and J genes are TRBV4-3 and TRBJ2-1; 9 bases line up with TRBD1. The CDR3 extends over 15 amino acids. Germline V lookup: CDR1 LGHNA, CDR2 YSLEER. V lost 4 bases and J lost 4; bases outside the gene matches: 5. The CDR3 DNA reads TGCGCCAGCAGCCCCGGGACAGGGATTTACAATGAGCAGTTCTTC. Encoded protein: CASSPGTGIYNEQFF.

The chain links TRBV20-1 to TRBJ2-4; D might be TRBD1 (6 bases). Looked up from germline, CDR1 is DFQATT and CDR2 is SNEGSKA (reference sequence). The CDR3 loop spans 15 amino acids. The V gene lost 4 bases and the J gene lost 1 base, with 14 bases spanning the gap. The CDR3 DNA follows: TGCAGTGCTATCGCAGGGGAGATGGCCAAAAACATTCAGTACTTC. Protein: CSAIAGEMAKNIQYF.

The chain links TRBV7-2 to TRBJ2-5; D might be TRBD1 or TRBD2, each matching 6 bases. The DNA end lines up better with TRBJ2-7; the J call may be wrong. The CDR3 contains 16 residues. Germline V CDR1 and CDR2: SGHTA, FQGNSA. The DNA for the CDR3 is TGTGCCAGCAGCTTCGCGGGACAAAGCCCGGTATACGAGCAGTACTTC. Translated, it gives CASSFAGQSPVYEQYF.

The genes are TRBV5-1 and TRBJ2-1; D may be TRBD2 (5 bases). Germline V gene sequence: CDR1 SGHRS, CDR2 YFSETQ. This CDR3 region has 14 residues. V was cut by 4 bases and J by 6 bases, with 14 bases left in between. The CDR3, as DNA: TGCGCCAGCAGCGAGCGGAGTCTGGGCAATGAGCAGTTCTTC. It yields the protein CASSERSLGNEQFF. The entire variable domain, with the rest obtained from reference TRBV5-1 and TRBJ2-1, is as follows: KAGVTQTPRYLIKTRGQQVTLSCSPISGHRSVSWYQQTPGQGLQFLFEYFSETQRNKGNFPGRFSGRQFSNSRSEMNVSTLELGDSALYLCASSERSLGNEQFFGPGTRLTVL.